Given below is one T cell receptor (beta chain) in context. Its antigen is as yet unknown. Collection of blood occurred at baseline, at cycle 4 day 1, and at cycle 7 day 1. The protocol was immunoSEQ multiplex PCR, while the TCRdb copy is restricted to in-frame clones and leaves out a portion. The sample lists about 95,000 clones; roughly 90% were seen once. These data belong to a study of OX40 agonist ivuxolimab in advanced cancers. General study points: Normalized expansion of T-cell clones was also low for some nonresponders.

Germline V gene sequence: CDR1 SGHDN, CDR2 FVKESK. With 4 bases removed from V and 0 bases from J, the gap between germline ends came to 9 bases. This CDR3 spans 14 amino acids. The clonotype was recovered from an adult with an advanced solid tumor such as melanoma, head and neck, liver or kidney cancer. This chain links TRBV14 with TRBJ1-1; D unclear. The sequencing here drew on CD4+ or CD8+ T cells sorted from blood, taken in a trial of the OX40 agonist ivuxolimab. The CDR3 loop is CASSPRTMNTEAFF. DNA of the CDR3: TGTGCCAGCAGCCCTCGGACCATGAACACTGAAGCTTTCTTT.